Listed below are T cell receptor beta chains from one sample, sequenced in a study of blood T cell repertoires in COVID-19. Measured with immunoSEQ multiplex PCR; TCRdb has only the in-frame clones, and not every one. The sample lists around 100,000 clones, around nine tenths occurring once. Sequencing used peripheral blood. The receptors shown here come from a man between 50 and 59 years old with active COVID-19. Each CDR3 is given with its conserved first and last residue. D genes are given only for firm matches. Expanded clones are given a class, and other clones once, few, many or no size at all.

j_call clone_size v_call d_call cdr3_aa cdr3_nt
TRBJ2-2 NA TRBV24-1 TRBD1 CATSDPNWTGHTGELFF TGTGCCACCAGTGATCCCAACTGGACAGGTCACACCGGGGAGCTGTTTTTT
TRBJ2-1 once TRBV4-1 TRBD2 CASSQELAGGEQFF TGCGCCAGCAGCCAAGAACTAGCGGGGGGTGAGCAGTTCTTC
TRBJ1-6 NA TRBV19 NA CASSIGTEYNSPLHF TGTGCCAGTAGTATAGGGACAGAGTATAATTCACCCCTCCACTTT
TRBJ1-6 NA TRBV7-8 NA CASSLGPSRGLGPLHF TGTGCCAGCAGCTTAGGCCCCAGCAGGGGCCTCGGGCCCCTCCACTTT
TRBJ1-4 NA TRBV3-1/TRBV3-2 NA CASSQERVVREKLFF TGTGCCAGCAGCCAAGAACGGGTAGTACGAGAAAAACTGTTTTTT
TRBJ2-2 NA TRBV4-2 TRBD1 CASSQEAGTGAGELFF TGTGCCAGCAGCCAAGAAGCCGGGACAGGGGCCGGGGAGCTGTTTTTT
TRBJ1-1 NA TRBV7-3 NA CASSPHGGRWTEAFF TGTGCCAGCAGCCCCCACGGGGGGCGTTGGACTGAAGCTTTCTTT
TRBJ2-7 few TRBV21-1 NA CASSSPGLDHEQYF TGTGCCAGCAGCTCTCCGGGACTAGACCACGAGCAGTACTTC
TRBJ2-6 NA TRBV18 NA CASSPRDTLRGANVLTF TGTGCCAGCTCACCACGGGACACCCTCCGAGGGGCCAACGTCCTGACTTTC
TRBJ2-7 NA TRBV11-2 TRBD2 CASSLAGVAPEQYF TGTGCCAGCAGCTTGGCGGGGGTGGCCCCCGAGCAGTACTTC
TRBJ1-3 NA TRBV11-3 TRBD1 CASSLSEGAAGNTIYF TGTGCCAGCAGCTTATCTGAGGGGGCCGCTGGAAACACCATATATTTT
TRBJ2-1 NA TRBV6-5 TRBD1 CASSYTGTDNEQFF TGTGCCAGCAGTTACACAGGGACAGACAATGAGCAGTTCTTC
TRBJ1-1 NA TRBV5-4 NA CASSSQGGTEAFF TGTGCCAGCAGCTCCCAGGGAGGGACTGAAGCTTTCTTT
TRBJ2-7 NA TRBV7-8 NA CASSLITAYEQYF TGTGCCAGCAGCTTAATCACAGCCTACGAGCAGTACTTC
TRBJ2-1 NA TRBV5-6 NA CASSWGLSSSYNEQFF TGTGCCAGCAGCTGGGGGCTGTCGAGCTCCTACAATGAGCAGTTCTTC
TRBJ1-5 NA TRBV6-5 NA CASSYSRITNQPQHF TGTGCCAGCAGTTACTCGAGGATTACCAATCAGCCCCAGCATTTT
TRBJ1-4 NA TRBV5-1 TRBD1 CASSSGTGLSSEKLFF TGCGCCAGCAGCTCTGGGACAGGTCTTTCTAGTGAAAAACTGTTTTTT
TRBJ1-1 NA TRBV18 NA CASSPSFPEAFF TGTGCCAGCTCACCTAGCTTTCCTGAAGCTTTCTTT
TRBJ2-5 NA TRBV18 NA CASSQTLTLGETQYF TGTGCCAGCTCCCAAACCTTGACCCTAGGAGAGACCCAGTACTTC
TRBJ2-5 NA TRBV7-9 TRBD2 CASSSSERGAARTQYF TGTGCCAGCAGCAGTTCGGAGCGGGGGGCCGCAAGGACCCAGTACTTC
TRBJ2-7 once TRBV9 NA CASSRSMGLWGIYEQYF TGTGCCAGCAGCCGCTCAATGGGACTTTGGGGAATCTACGAGCAGTACTTC
TRBJ2-7 NA TRBV4-1 TRBD2 CASSQDHLSGGRYEQYF TGCGCCAGCAGCCAAGATCATTTGAGCGGGGGGCGGTACGAGCAGTACTTC
TRBJ1-3 NA TRBV11-2 NA CASSAGVSFFSGNTIYF TGTGCCAGCAGCGCGGGAGTCAGTTTCTTCTCTGGAAACACCATATATTTT
TRBJ1-5 NA TRBV30 TRBD1 CAWSVKQGGNQPQHF TGTGCCTGGAGTGTAAAACAGGGGGGCAATCAGCCCCAGCATTTT